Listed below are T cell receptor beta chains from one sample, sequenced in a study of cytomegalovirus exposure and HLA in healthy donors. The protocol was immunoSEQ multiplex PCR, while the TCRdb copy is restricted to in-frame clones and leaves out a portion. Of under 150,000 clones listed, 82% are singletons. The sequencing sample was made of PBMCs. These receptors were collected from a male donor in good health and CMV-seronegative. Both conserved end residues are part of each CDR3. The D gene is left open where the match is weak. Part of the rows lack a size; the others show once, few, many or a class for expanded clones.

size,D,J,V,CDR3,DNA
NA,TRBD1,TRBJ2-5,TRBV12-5,CASAQDRAYQETQYF,TGTGCTAGTGCCCAGGACAGGGCGTACCAAGAGACCCAGTACTTC
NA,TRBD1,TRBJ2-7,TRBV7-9,CATEDRDLSYEQYF,TGTGCAACCGAGGACAGGGATTTATCCTACGAGCAGTACTTC
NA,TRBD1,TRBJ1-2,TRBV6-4,CASSSDREGGYTF,TGTGCCAGCAGTTCGGACAGGGAAGGTGGCTACACCTTC
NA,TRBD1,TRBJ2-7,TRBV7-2,CASSQGAGGAEQYF,TGTGCCAGCAGCCAGGGAGCAGGGGGCGCCGAGCAGTACTTC
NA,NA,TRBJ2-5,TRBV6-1,CASSEAGSRAQYF,TGTGCCAGCAGTGAAGCGGGTTCTCGGGCCCAGTACTTC
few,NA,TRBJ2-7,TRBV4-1,CASSQDGSGVYEQYF,TGCGCCAGCAGCCAAGATGGGTCGGGGGTGTACGAGCAGTACTTC
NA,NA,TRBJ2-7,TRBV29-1,CSVEFQMEQYF,TGCAGCGTTGAGTTCCAAATGGAGCAGTACTTC
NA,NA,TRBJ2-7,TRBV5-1,CASSVSTSYEQYF,TGCGCCAGCAGCGTATCGACATCCTACGAGCAGTACTTC
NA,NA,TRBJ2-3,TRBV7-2,CASGQSRVTSTDTQYF,TGTGCCAGCGGTCAATCACGGGTCACTAGCACAGATACGCAGTATTTT
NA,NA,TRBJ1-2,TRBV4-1,CASSQDNPRFYGYTF,TGCGCCAGCAGCCAAGATAACCCGCGATTCTATGGCTACACCTTC
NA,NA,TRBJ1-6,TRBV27,CASTVHSPLHF,TGTGCCAGCACGGTACATTCACCCCTCCACTTT
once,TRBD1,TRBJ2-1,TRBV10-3,CAISEPGQGSEQFF,TGTGCCATCAGTGAGCCCGGACAGGGGAGTGAGCAGTTCTTC
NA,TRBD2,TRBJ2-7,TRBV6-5,CASSSQLAGAYEQYF,TGTGCCAGCAGTTCCCAACTAGCGGGGGCCTACGAGCAGTACTTC
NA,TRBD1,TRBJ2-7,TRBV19,CASSTGRQGTYEQYF,TGTGCCAGTAGTACCGGAAGACAGGGAACCTACGAGCAGTACTTC
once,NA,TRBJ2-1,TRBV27,CASLPYPGVSSYNEQFF,TGTGCCAGCCTTCCCTACCCCGGGGTTAGCTCCTACAATGAGCAGTTCTTC
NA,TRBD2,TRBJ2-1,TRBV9,CASTLTSGSYNEQFF,TGTGCCAGCACCCTGACTAGCGGATCCTACAATGAGCAGTTCTTC
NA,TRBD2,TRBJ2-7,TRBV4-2,CASSQDIAGSYEQYF,TGTGCCAGCAGCCAAGATATAGCGGGGTCCTACGAGCAGTACTTC
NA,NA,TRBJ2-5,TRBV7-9,CASSFRQEQETQYF,TGTGCCAGCTCCTTTAGACAGGAACAAGAGACCCAGTACTTC
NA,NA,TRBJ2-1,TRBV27,CASSLSSTGEQFF,TGTGCCAGCAGTTTATCTTCAACGGGTGAGCAGTTCTTC